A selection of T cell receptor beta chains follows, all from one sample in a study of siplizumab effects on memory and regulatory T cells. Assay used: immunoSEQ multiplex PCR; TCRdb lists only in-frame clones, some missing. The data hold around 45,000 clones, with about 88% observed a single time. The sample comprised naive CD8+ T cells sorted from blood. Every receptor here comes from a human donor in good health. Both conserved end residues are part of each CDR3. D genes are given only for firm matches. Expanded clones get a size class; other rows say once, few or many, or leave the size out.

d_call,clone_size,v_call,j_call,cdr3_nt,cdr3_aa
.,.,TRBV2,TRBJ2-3,TGTGCCAGCAGTGAAAGGAGGGGGTGGAAGGCTAGCGGAGGGGAAGATACGCAGTATTTT,CASSERRGWKASGGEDTQYF
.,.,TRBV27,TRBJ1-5,TGTGCCAGCGGGCTGGGAGTCAATCAGCCCCAGCATTTT,CASGLGVNQPQHF
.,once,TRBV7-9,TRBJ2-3,TGTGCCAGCAGCACGATAGGGGGGGAAGGGACAGATACGCAGTATTTT,CASSTIGGEGTDTQYF
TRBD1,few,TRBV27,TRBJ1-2,TGTGCCAGCAGTTTATACCAGGGGGCTGGGGGCTACACCTTC,CASSLYQGAGGYTF
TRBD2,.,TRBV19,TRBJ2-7,TGTGCCAGTAGTCCGACTAGCGTTGCCTACGAGCAGTACTTC,CASSPTSVAYEQYF
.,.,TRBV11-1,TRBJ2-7,TGTGCCAGCAGCCCAGGGGGGGCGGGGTCCGAGCAGTACTTC,CASSPGGAGSEQYF
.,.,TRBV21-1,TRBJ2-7,TGTGCCAGCAGCAAATCCCTTAAGGACGTTCACGAGCAGTACTTC,CASSKSLKDVHEQYF
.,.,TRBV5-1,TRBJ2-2,TGCGCCAGCAGCTCAGAGTCGGGCACCGGGGAGCTGTTTTTT,CASSSESGTGELFF
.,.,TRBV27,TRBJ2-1,TGTGCCAGCAGTTTAACCCCTTACAATGAGCAGTTCTTC,CASSLTPYNEQFF
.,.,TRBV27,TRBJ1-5,TGTGCCAGCAGCCTGACAGGTCCTCAGCCCCAGCATTTT,CASSLTGPQPQHF
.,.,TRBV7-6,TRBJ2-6,TGTGCCAGCAGCTTAGAAAGGGGTTTTACCTCTGGGGCCAACGTCCTGACTTTC,CASSLERGFTSGANVLTF
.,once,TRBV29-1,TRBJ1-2,TGCAGCGTTGAAGCGGCCAGTAACTATGGCTACACCTTC,CSVEAASNYGYTF
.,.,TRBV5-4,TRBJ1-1,TGTGCCAGCAGCGCCGCGACCTGGACGACTGAAGCTTTCTTT,CASSAATWTTEAFF
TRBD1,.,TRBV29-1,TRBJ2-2,TGCAGCGCTCAGGGACAGGGAGTCTTAAACACCGGGGAGCTGTTTTTT,CSAQGQGVLNTGELFF
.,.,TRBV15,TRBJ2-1,TGTGCCACCAGCAGTGATCCGGGCTGGGAGCAGTTCTTC,CATSSDPGWEQFF
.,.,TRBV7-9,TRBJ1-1,TGTGCCAGCAGCTTAGAGGGTTCGGGGACTGAAGCTTTCTTT,CASSLEGSGTEAFF
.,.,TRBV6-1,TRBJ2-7,TGTGCCAGCAGTGTTTGGCTGGATAGCTCCTACGAGCAGTACTTC,CASSVWLDSSYEQYF
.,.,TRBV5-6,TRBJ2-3,TGTGCCAGCAGCTTGGAAAGGTCAGGATTGTTTGATACGCAGTATTTT,CASSLERSGLFDTQYF
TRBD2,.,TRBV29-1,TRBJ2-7,TGCAGCGTTGAAGATACTAGCGGGAGGAACTACGAGCAGTACTTC,CSVEDTSGRNYEQYF
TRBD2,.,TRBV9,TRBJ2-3,TGTGCCAGCAGCGTGATTGGAGCGGGAGGGACAGATACGCAGTATTTT,CASSVIGAGGTDTQYF
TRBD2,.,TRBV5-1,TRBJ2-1,TGCGCCAGCAGCCTCCTTAGCGGGAGCTCCTACAATGAGCAGTTCTTC,CASSLLSGSSYNEQFF
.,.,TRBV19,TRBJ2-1,TGTGCCAGTAGTCCGGCGATTAGACGAAAGTTCTTC,CASSPAIRRKFF
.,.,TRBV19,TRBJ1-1,TGTGCCAGTACCCTCACGGGGGGGGGTTTCACTGAAGCTTTCTTT,CASTLTGGGFTEAFF
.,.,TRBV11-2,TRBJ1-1,TGTGCCAGCAGCCCCGAGGAGGGGATGAACACTGAAGCTTTCTTT,CASSPEEGMNTEAFF
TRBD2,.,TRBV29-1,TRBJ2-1,TGCAGCGTTGAAGCACCGACGGGGGGGTACCGTAATGAGCAGTTCTTC,CSVEAPTGGYRNEQFF
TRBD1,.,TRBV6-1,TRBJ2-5,TGTGCCAGCAAACGGGACAGGCGAAACCAAGAGACCCAGTACTTC,CASKRDRRNQETQYF
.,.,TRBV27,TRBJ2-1,TGTGCCACCTTTGGGGACACCGACAATGAGCAGTTCTTC,CATFGDTDNEQFF
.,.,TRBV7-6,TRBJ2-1,TGTGCCAGCAGCATACGACCCAATGAGCAGTTCTTC,CASSIRPNEQFF
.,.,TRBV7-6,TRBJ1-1,TGTGCCAGCAGCCGGACAGTAAAGAACACTGAAGCTTTCTTT,CASSRTVKNTEAFF
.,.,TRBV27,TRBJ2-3,TGTGCCAGCAGTTTATTTCCGTGGGATACGCAGTATTTT,CASSLFPWDTQYF
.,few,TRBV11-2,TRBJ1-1,TGTGCCAGCAGCTCACTCCAAACGGGGGGCCCATCGTTT,CASSSLQTGGPSF
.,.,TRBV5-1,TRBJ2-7,TGCGCCAGCAGCCCAGCTACAGGGAGACCTTCCTACGAGCAGTACTTC,CASSPATGRPSYEQYF
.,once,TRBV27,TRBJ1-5,TGTGCCAGCAGTCCCCTGGGACATAGCAATCAGCCCCAGCATTTT,CASSPLGHSNQPQHF
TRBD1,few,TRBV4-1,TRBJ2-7,TGCGCCAGCAGCCAAGGAGAGGGGGCCGAGCAGTACTTC,CASSQGEGAEQYF
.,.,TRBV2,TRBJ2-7,TGTGCCAGCATCGTCACCCGGGGGTTCGACGAGCAGTACTTC,CASIVTRGFDEQYF
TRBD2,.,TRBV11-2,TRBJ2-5,TGTGCCAGCAGCTCCCTAGCGGGAGAAGAGACCCAGTACTTC,CASSSLAGEETQYF
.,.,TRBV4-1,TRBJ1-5,TGCGCCAGCAGCCAAGTGAGGTTGGGGACGGAAGATCAGCCCCAGCATTTT,CASSQVRLGTEDQPQHF
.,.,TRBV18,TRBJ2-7,TGTGCCAGCTCACCACTTATTCAGGGTTCAACCTACGAGCAGTACTTC,CASSPLIQGSTYEQYF
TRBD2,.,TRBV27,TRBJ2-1,TGTGCCAGCAGTCCTCCCCTCGGCGGGGGTGAGCAGTTCTTC,CASSPPLGGGEQFF
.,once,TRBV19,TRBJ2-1,TGTGCCAGTAGTACGGCTAGCAGATCCTACAATGAGCAGTTCTTC,CASSTASRSYNEQFF
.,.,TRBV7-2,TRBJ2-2,TGTGCCAGCAGCTACGGGGCCATGAACACCGGGGAGCTGTTTTTT,CASSYGAMNTGELFF
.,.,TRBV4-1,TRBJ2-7,TGCGCCAGCAGCCACCCCGGATTGGACTACGAGCAGTACTTC,CASSHPGLDYEQYF
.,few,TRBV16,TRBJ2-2,TGTGCCAGCAGCCAATTCAGGGGTCACGGGGAGCTGTTTTTT,CASSQFRGHGELFF
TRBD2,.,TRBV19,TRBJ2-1,TGTGCCAGTAGTATAGGGGCGGGGGGACTTAACAATGAGCAGTTCTTC,CASSIGAGGLNNEQFF
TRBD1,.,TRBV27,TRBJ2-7,TGTGCCAGCAGCCGACCGGGACAGGGTTTCTACGAGCAGTACTTC,CASSRPGQGFYEQYF
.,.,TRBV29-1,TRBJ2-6,TGCAGCGTTGGGGGCAGGGTCTCTGGGGCCAACGTCCTGACTTTC,CSVGGRVSGANVLTF
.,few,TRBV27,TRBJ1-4,TGTGCCAGCAGTTTGACCGCAACTAATGAAAAACTGTTTTTT,CASSLTATNEKLFF
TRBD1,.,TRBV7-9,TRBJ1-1,TGTGCCAGCAGCCTAGACAGGGCGGGGTTTGAAGCTTTCTTT,CASSLDRAGFEAFF
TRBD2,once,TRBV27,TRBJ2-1,TGTGCCAGCACCGCGGGAGAGGGCGATGAGCAGTTCTTC,CASTAGEGDEQFF
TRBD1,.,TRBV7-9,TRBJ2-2,TGTGCCAGCAGCGGGACAGGGGTCTACACCGGGGAGCTGTTTTTT,CASSGTGVYTGELFF
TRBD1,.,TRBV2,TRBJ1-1,TGTGCCAGCAGTGTGGACAGGGAAGGATTGAACACTGAAGCTTTCTTT,CASSVDREGLNTEAFF